One sample yielded the 29 T cell receptor beta chains listed below, sequenced in a study of T cell clonotyping in hematopoietic cell transplantation. Noted time point: recipient sample about 28 days before transplant, after cytoreduction. TCRdb's table, derived via immunoSEQ multiplex PCR, lists solely in-frame clones and lacks some. Of fewer than 8,500 clones listed, about 97% were seen once; the top ten hold 15% to 17%. The sample was peripheral blood mononuclear cells, taken before stem cell transplant. These TCRs come from a man in his 70s with acute myeloid leukemia. Some clones in this sample may be carry-over from other donors' samples.

This clone appeared a single time. V is TRBV30 and J is TRBJ1-5, with D uncertain. V shed 0 bases and J shed 0 bases, with 12 bases lying between them. The length of the CDR3 is 16 residues. CDR1 and CDR2 (germline): GTSNPN, SVGIG (reference sequence). The CDR3 protein is CAWSVLTAGSNQPQHF. CDR3 DNA: TGTGCCTGGAGTGTACTGACCGCTGGTAGCAATCAGCCCCAGCATTTT.

The chain is built from TRBV29-1 and TRBJ1-1; D is possibly TRBD1 (6 bases). This CDR3 is built from 15 residues. Trimming stripped 1 base from V and 3 bases from J, with 15 bases between. The germline gives CDR1 SQVTM, CDR2 ANQGSEA. The CDR3 DNA follows: TGCAGCGTTGAAGGGGACATAGGGAAAGACACTGAAGCTTTCTTT. Its protein is CSVEGDIGKDTEAFF.

The rearrangement links TRBV13 to TRBJ1-6, with 9 nucleotides matching TRBD1. CDR3 length: 14 amino acids. The germline V gene has CDR1 PRHDT and CDR2 FYEKMQ (reference sequence). Trimming cost V 4 bases and J 7 bases; bases outside gene matches: 2. CDR3: CASSWGQGNSPLHF. The CDR3 DNA follows: TGTGCCAGCAGCTGGGGACAGGGAAATTCACCCCTCCACTTT. The entire variable domain, with the rest obtained from reference TRBV13 and TRBJ1-6, is as follows: AAGVIQSPRHLIKEKRETATLKCYPIPRHDTVYWYQQGPGQDPQFLISFYEKMQSDKGSIPDRFSAQQFSDYHSELNMSSLELGDSALYFCASSWGQGNSPLHFGNGTRLTVT.

The rearrangement uses TRBV7-6 and TRBJ1-3; D is unresolved. Germline V gene sequence: CDR1 SGHVS, CDR2 FNYEAQ. V shed 1 base and J shed 5 bases, with 6 bases lying between them. This CDR3 is 13 amino acids long. This CDR3 is CASSLEERNTIYF. In nucleotides, the CDR3 is TGTGCCAGCAGCTTAGAAGAGAGAAACACCATATATTTT.

This clone appeared once. This chain joins TRBV7-2 and TRBJ1-2, with D unresolved. CDR3 length: 13 amino acids. The V gene's germline CDR1 is SGHTA and CDR2 FQGNSA. The germline V and J ends were trimmed by 3 bases and 4 bases, with 9 bases remaining between them. Here the CDR3 DNA reads TGTGCCAGCAGCTTGGGCAGGAGCTATGGCTACACCTTC. Its protein is CASSLGRSYGYTF.

The chain links TRBV30 to TRBJ2-1, with D perhaps matching TRBD2 (5 bases). Per the germline V gene, CDR1 is GTSNPN and CDR2 is SVGIG (reference sequence). V was shortened by 2 bases and J by 0 bases, with 11 bases between the two germline ends. The CDR3 has 15 amino acids. The CDR3 DNA reads as TGTGCCTGGAGTCCGAGGGTTTCCTCCTACAATGAGCAGTTCTTC. Residues: CAWSPRVSSYNEQFF.

This chain uses TRBV5-5 with TRBJ2-7; 8 bases line up with TRBD1. The CDR3 extends over 15 amino acids. CDR1 and CDR2 (germline): SGHKS, YYEKEE (reference sequence). Trimming removed 4 bases from V and 2 bases from J; junction bases left unmatched: 8. CDR3 DNA: TGTGCCAGCAGCCGAGGACAGGGTGCCGCCTACGAGCAGTACTTC. This gives the protein CASSRGQGAAYEQYF.

The rearrangement links TRBV2 to TRBJ1-5, with D uncertain. V lost 8 bases to trimming and J lost 4 bases, with 9 bases between them. CDR3 length equals 12 residues. Germline-derived CDR1 and CDR2 are SNHLY and FYNNEI. The CDR3 here is CASGRPNQPQHF. CDR3 sequence (DNA): TGTGCCAGCGGCAGGCCAAATCAGCCCCAGCATTTT.

This chain joins TRBV6-1 and TRBJ2-7; 7 bases agree with TRBD1. Germline CDR1 is MNHNS and CDR2 is SASEGT. This CDR3 is 14 amino acids long. The V segment lost 4 bases and the J segment 3 bases; nucleotides outside the gene matches: 6. In DNA form, the CDR3 reads TGTGCCAGCAGTGTGAGTCAGGGGGTCTACGAGCAGTACTTC. Translating gives CASSVSQGVYEQYF.

The V call is TRBV30, the J call TRBJ2-1; D is ambiguous. The ends were cut back, 2 bases at V and 8 bases at J, with 16 bases in the middle. In germline, CDR1 is GTSNPN, CDR2 SVGIG (reference sequence). The CDR3 runs to 14 residues. CDR3 DNA: TGTGCCTGGAGTCCGGGCTTTCGGCAGGATGAGCAGTTCTTC. Its protein product is CAWSPGFRQDEQFF. The full variable domain, rest sourced from reference TRBV30 and TRBJ2-1, is SQTIHQWPATLVQPVGSPLSLECTVEGTSNPNLYWYRQAAGRGLQLLFYSVGIGQISSEVPQNLSASRPQDRQFILSSKKLLLSDSGFYLCAWSPGFRQDEQFFGPGTRLTVL.

This rearrangement joins TRBV2 to TRBJ2-7; TRBD2 matches at 11 bases. V dropped 4 bases and J dropped 2; count of bases not matched to a gene: 4. Looked up from germline, CDR1 is SNHLY and CDR2 is FYNNEI. The CDR3 length is 15 residues. In nucleotides, the CDR3 is TGTGCCAGCAGTGTGACTAGCGGGAACGCCTACGAGCAGTACTTC. Residues: CASSVTSGNAYEQYF.

The chain is built from TRBV5-1 and TRBJ1-2; 8 bases are shared with TRBD1. The CDR3 totals 16 residues. V dropped 0 bases and J dropped 4; count of bases not matched to a gene: 8. Per the germline V gene, CDR1 is SGHRS and CDR2 is YFSETQ. This CDR3 reads CASSLATGGRSYGYTF. As DNA, the CDR3 is TGCGCCAGCAGCTTGGCAACAGGGGGTCGGAGCTATGGCTACACCTTC.

V and J are TRBV13 and TRBJ1-5; possibly TRBD1 for D (6 bases). Germline CDR1 reads PRHDT; CDR2 reads FYEKMQ (reference sequence). The CDR3 totals 14 residues. Trimming took 1 base from V and 6 from J, leaving 10 bases between them. CDR3 DNA sequence: TGTGCCAGCAGCTTAGCCAGGGGTGGTCAGCCCCAGCATTTT. This gives the protein CASSLARGGQPQHF.

The V call is TRBV27, the J call TRBJ2-2; maybe TRBD2 (5 bases). Germline CDR1 MNHEY, CDR2 SMNVEV (reference sequence). CDR3 size: 13 residues. Trimming pared 7 bases from V and 1 base from J, leaving 7 bases between. CDR3 nucleotide sequence: TGTGCCAGCACCAGCGGGAACACCGGGGAGCTGTTTTTT. Translated, it gives CASTSGNTGELFF.

V is TRBV7-7 and J is TRBJ2-5; TRBD2 might be the D (6 bases). This CDR3 is built from 15 residues. Trimming shortened V by 1 base and J by 1 base, and 10 bases separated the two germline ends. Per the germline V gene, CDR1 is SSHAT and CDR2 is FNYEAQ (reference sequence). The CDR3 loop reads CASSLGAGPQETQYF. The CDR3 DNA sequence: TGTGCCAGCAGCTTAGGAGCGGGCCCCCAAGAGACCCAGTACTTC.

The rearrangement links TRBV25-1 to TRBJ1-2; D is perhaps TRBD1 (5 bases). This CDR3 has 15 residues. Trimming removed 6 bases at V and 2 bases at J, with 16 bases between. CDR1 and CDR2 from the germline V gene are MGHDK and SYGVNS. The CDR3 DNA follows: TGTGCCAGCAGGCTGAGGGCAGGGAAGAACTATGGCTACACCTTC. Protein: CASRLRAGKNYGYTF.

CDR3: CASRPRQGWNQPQHF. CDR3 sequence (DNA): TGTGCCAGCAGACCGAGACAGGGATGGAATCAGCCCCAGCATTTT. This sequence joins TRBV28 and TRBJ1-5, with TRBD1 matching 7 bases. This CDR3 comprises 15 residues. Germline V gene lookup returns CDR1 MDHEN and CDR2 SYDVKM. Trimming removed 6 bases from V and 4 bases from J; junction bases left unmatched: 9.

The chain employs TRBV29-1 and TRBJ2-7; D possibly matches TRBD1 or TRBD2 (5 bases each). The V end lost 5 bases, the J end lost 3 bases, and 14 bases lay between the germline ends. The length of the CDR3 is 13 residues. The germline gives CDR1 SQVTM, CDR2 ANQGSEA. CDR3 residues: CSVRDATYYEQYF. CDR3 sequence (DNA): TGCAGCGTTAGGGACGCAACGTACTACGAGCAGTACTTC.

The rearrangement joins TRBV27 to TRBJ1-1; 8 bases are a match to TRBD1. Germline V lookup: CDR1 MNHEY, CDR2 SMNVEV (reference sequence). This CDR3 is built from 15 residues. With V trimmed by 7 bases and J by 1 base, 8 bases remained unmatched. DNA for the CDR3: TGTGCCAGCACCTACAGGGGGACACCGAACACTGAAGCTTTCTTT. It is translated as CASTYRGTPNTEAFF.

The V gene is TRBV6-5, the J gene TRBJ1-3; TRBD1 is a possible D gene (6 bases). The germline V gene encodes CDR1 MNHEY and CDR2 SVGAGI. V lost 2 bases and J lost 4, with 15 bases in between. The CDR3 is 16 amino acids. The CDR3 here is CASSYRRVGAGNTIYF. In DNA, the CDR3 is TGTGCCAGCAGTTACCGCCGGGTGGGGGCCGGAAACACCATATATTTT.

The chain carries TRBV29-1 and TRBJ2-1, with D unresolved. The CDR3 has 11 amino acids. V gave up 2 bases and J gave up 10 bases, with 9 bases separating them. Germline V lookup: CDR1 SQVTM, CDR2 ANQGSEA. The CDR3 DNA follows: TGCAGCGTTGAATTGGCTTGGGAGCAGTTCTTC. It translates to CSVELAWEQFF.

The rearrangement uses TRBV19 and TRBJ1-2; weak D call: TRBD1 (6 bases). From germline, CDR1 is LNHDA and CDR2 SQIVND (reference sequence). V was shortened by 2 bases and J by 6 bases, with 10 bases between the two germline ends. The CDR3 has 13 amino acids. The CDR3 DNA reads TGTGCCAGTAGTATAATGACAGGAAATGGCTACACCTTC. It encodes CASSIMTGNGYTF. The full variable domain, with the rest looked up from reference TRBV19 and TRBJ1-2, is DGGITQSPKYLFRKEGQNVTLSCEQNLNHDAMYWYRQDPGQGLRLIYYSQIVNDFQKGDIAEGYSVSREKKESFPLTVTSAQKNPTAFYLCASSIMTGNGYTFGSGTRLTVV.

The rearrangement joins TRBV5-1 to TRBJ2-1, with TRBD1 as a possible D gene (5 bases). Looked up from germline, CDR1 is SGHRS and CDR2 is YFSETQ. V gave up 4 bases and J gave up 4 bases, with 12 bases separating them. CDR3 length equals 14 residues. CDR3 protein: CASSPLTDYNEQFF. Written as DNA, the CDR3 is TGCGCCAGCAGCCCCCTGACAGATTACAATGAGCAGTTCTTC.

This chain's CDR3 is CASTPEGAGANVLTF. DNA for the CDR3: TGTGCCAGCACCCCAGAGGGGGCTGGGGCCAACGTCCTGACTTTC. This sequence joins TRBV6-4 and TRBJ2-6; tentatively, D is TRBD1 (6 bases). Germline V CDR1 and CDR2: MRHNA, SNTAGT. This CDR3 contains 15 residues. V was trimmed by 7 bases and J by 2 bases, leaving 12 bases between them.

The J gene is TRBJ2-5, the V gene TRBV27; tentatively, D is TRBD1 (6 bases). This CDR3 region has 13 residues. Germline-derived CDR1 and CDR2 are MNHEY and SMNVEV (reference sequence). Deletions cut 4 bases from V and 9 bases from J, with 15 bases between. The CDR3 protein is CASSSSGRGSQYF. CDR3 DNA sequence: TGTGCCAGCAGTTCGAGCGGCAGGGGTTCCCAGTACTTC.

The V call is TRBV10-3, the J call TRBJ1-1; 11 bases match TRBD1. Germline V gene sequence: CDR1 ENHRY, CDR2 SYGVKD. The CDR3 spans 11 residues. Unmatched junction bases numbered 2, after V lost 7 bases and J lost 10 bases. CDR3 nucleotide sequence: TGTGCCATCAAGGGACAGGGGGTAGCTTTCTTT. Its protein is CAIKGQGVAFF.

The CDR3 sequence: CASSPGSGWDQPQHF. The CDR3 nucleotides read TGCGCCAGCAGCCCGGGGTCAGGATGGGATCAGCCCCAGCATTTT. The chain uses TRBV5-1 and TRBJ1-5, with D uncertain. V lost 4 bases and J 5 bases, leaving 16 bases between the germline ends. The germline CDR1 and CDR2 sequences are SGHRS and YFSETQ. The CDR3 extends over 15 amino acids.

The chain uses TRBV9 and TRBJ1-5; D not certain. The germline V gene encodes CDR1 SGDLS and CDR2 YYNGEE. Trimming removed 2 bases at V and 2 bases at J, with 8 bases between. There are 14 residues in the CDR3. The DNA for the CDR3 is TGTGCCAGCAGCGTGGGAGGCGGCAATCAGCCCCAGCATTTT. It yields the protein CASSVGGGNQPQHF.

V gene TRBV11-3 combines with J gene TRBJ2-3, with D possibly TRBD2 on 6 matching bases. Between the trimmed V and J ends, which lost 7 bases and 4 bases, there was a span of 15 bases. Germline loops: CDR1 SGHNT, CDR2 YENEEA. The CDR3 contains 14 residues. CDR3 protein: CASTLGGSADTQYF. The CDR3 DNA is TGTGCCAGCACCCTTGGGGGGAGCGCAGATACGCAGTATTTT.